Following are 2 T cell receptor beta chains from one sample sequenced in a study of cytomegalovirus exposure and HLA in healthy donors. The PCR ran on 60 Vbeta and 13 Jbeta primers. Assay: immunoSEQ multiplex PCR; the TCRdb copy retains only in-frame clones and omits some. The sample totals 87,000 or so clones; its top ten clones hold roughly 14%. Sample: PBMCs. The receptors come from a man aged 45-65 years in good health and CMV-seropositive.

The CDR3 here is CASSVSGTNTGELFF. The CDR3 DNA sequence: TGTGCCAGCAGCGTCAGCGGAACGAACACCGGGGAGCTGTTTTTT. This sequence joins TRBV9 and TRBJ2-2, with a weak D call TRBD2 (5 bases). With 2 bases removed from V and 0 bases from J, the gap between germline ends came to 8 bases. The CDR3 is 15 residues long. Germline loops: CDR1 SGDLS, CDR2 YYNGEE. The entire variable domain, with the rest obtained from reference TRBV9 and TRBJ2-2, is as follows: DSGVTQTPKHLITATGQRVTLRCSPRSGDLSVYWYQQSLDQGLQFLIQYYNGEERAKGNILERFSAQQFPDLHSELNLSSLELGDSALYFCASSVSGTNTGELFFGEGSRLTVL.

The chain couples TRBV9 to TRBJ1-3; TRBD1 might be the D (6 bases). V dropped 4 bases and J dropped 0 bases, with 11 bases sitting between them. Germline V gene sequence: CDR1 SGDLS, CDR2 YYNGEE. This CDR3 is built from 15 residues. The CDR3 coding sequence is TGTGCCAGCAGCCCGGGAGGGGGCTCTGGAAACACCATATATTTT. The encoded protein is CASSPGGGSGNTIYF.